This T cell receptor beta chain came from a study of shared clonotypes between healthy human individuals. Broader study findings: Specimens sampled were limited to blood, with tissue repertoires likely differing.

On this clone itself: Its specificity is not known.

The ends were cut back, 3 bases at V and 4 bases at J, with 14 bases in the middle. The CDR3 extends over 15 amino acids. Germline CDR1 is SGDLS and CDR2 is YYNGEE. Sequencing was performed on unsorted PBMC DNA using ten immunoSEQ deep assay plates. Sequencing used immunoSEQ multiplex PCR; TCRdb keeps in-frame clones, though not all of them. This sample has about 490,000 clones; 79% occur once, and the top ten carry approximately 12%. This chain uses TRBV9 with TRBJ2-1; D may be TRBD2 (6 bases). The receptor comes from a woman aged 40-49 years in good health. Some clones in this sample may be carry-over from other donors' samples. The sample consisted of PBMCs. CDR3 in amino acids: CASSAAGTSYNEQFF. CDR3 DNA sequence: TGTGCCAGCAGCGCTGCCGGGACTTCGTACAATGAGCAGTTCTTC.